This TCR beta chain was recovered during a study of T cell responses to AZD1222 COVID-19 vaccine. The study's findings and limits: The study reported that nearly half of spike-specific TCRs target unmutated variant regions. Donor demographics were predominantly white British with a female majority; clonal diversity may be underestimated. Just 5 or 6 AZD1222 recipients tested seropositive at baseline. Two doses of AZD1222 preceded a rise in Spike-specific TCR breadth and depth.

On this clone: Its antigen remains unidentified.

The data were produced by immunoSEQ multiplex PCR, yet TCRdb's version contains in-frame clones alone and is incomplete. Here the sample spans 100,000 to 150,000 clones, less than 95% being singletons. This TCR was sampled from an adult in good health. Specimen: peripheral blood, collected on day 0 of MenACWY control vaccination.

Here the CDR3 DNA reads TGTGCCAGCAGGGACGAGCGGGGCGTTGGCACTGAAGCTTTCTTT. Amino acids: CASRDERGVGTEAFF. The chain uses TRBV9 and TRBJ1-1, with TRBD1 as a possible D gene (5 bases). The V gene's germline CDR1 is SGDLS and CDR2 YYNGEE. This CDR3 spans 15 amino acids. Trimming left V 5 bases short and J 4 bases short, with 18 bases between. Filled out from reference TRBV9 and TRBJ1-1, the complete variable domain reads DSGVTQTPKHLITATGQRVTLRCSPRSGDLSVYWYQQSLDQGLQFLIQYYNGEERAKGNILERFSAQQFPDLHSELNLSSLELGDSALYFCASRDERGVGTEAFFGQGTRLTVV.